This entry lists 8 T cell receptor beta chains sequenced from one sample in a study of response to subunit inactivated influenza vaccine. One entry per CDR3 protein, called by TCRdb with MiXCR from the RT-PCR reads. The sample comprises hundreds of thousands of distinct CDR3 sequences, around 14% of which are singletons, and roughly 11% rests with the top ten. Sequencing was performed on PBMCs from blood, taken 12 days after vaccination. These receptors originate from a man aged 45-60 years who received an inactivated influenza vaccine.

The chain recombines TRBV15 with TRBJ1-6; no reliable D call. The CDR3 covers 14 residues. Germline assignment: CDR1 LNHNV and CDR2 YYDKDF (reference sequence). V shed 1 base and J shed 6 bases, with 7 bases lying between them. The CDR3 here is CATSRASGNSPLHF. CDR3 DNA sequence: TGTGCCACCAGCAGAGCCTCGGGTAATTCACCCCTCCACTTT.

The V and J genes are TRBV19 and TRBJ2-2; no clear D gene. This CDR3 spans 15 amino acids. The V end lost 7 bases, the J end lost 7 bases, and 19 bases lay between the germline ends. Looked up from germline, CDR1 is LNHDA and CDR2 is SQIVND (reference sequence). CDR3: CASIATSSRHGELFF. CDR3 nucleotide sequence: TGTGCCAGTATCGCTACCAGCAGCCGGCACGGGGAGCTGTTTTTT.

This clonotype was counted at least ten times. Relative to the germline gene, one junction end is altered; a read error may explain this. The genes are TRBV4-3 and TRBJ2-7; 7 nucleotides align to TRBD2. The germline CDR1 and CDR2 sequences are LGHNA and YSLEER. This CDR3 has 15 amino acids. The CDR3 protein is CASSQDLGGSYEQYF. In DNA form, the CDR3 reads TGTGCCAGCAGCCAAGATTTGGGGGGGTCCTACGAGCAGTACTTC.

The rearrangement links TRBV5-1 to TRBJ2-3, with 8 bases fitting TRBD1. Per germline, CDR1 SGHRS and CDR2 YFSETQ. This CDR3 is built from 14 residues. The junction had 8 bases not matched to a gene; V was cut back by 6 bases and J by 5 bases. The CDR3 bases are TGCGCCAGCAACCCAGGGGGCGTTTTAGATACGCAGTATTTT. Residues: CASNPGGVLDTQYF.

This chain links TRBV4-3 with TRBJ1-1, with 7 bases aligning to TRBD1. V dropped 2 bases and J dropped 0; count of bases not matched to a gene: 6. Per the germline V gene, CDR1 is LGHNA and CDR2 is YSLEER. The CDR3 spans 16 residues. CDR3 protein: CASSQTPGQMNTEAFF. The CDR3 DNA is TGCGCCAGCAGCCAAACCCCGGGACAGATGAACACTGAAGCTTTCTTT.

The chain has TRBV28 and TRBJ2-5, with D possibly being TRBD2 (5 bases). The V gene's germline CDR1 is MDHEN and CDR2 SYDVKM. There are 12 residues in the CDR3. V lost 6 bases and J lost 7, with 12 bases in between. CDR3 amino acids: CASRGVIRTQYF. CDR3 nucleotide sequence: TGTGCCAGCAGGGGAGTGATTAGGACCCAGTACTTC.

This clonotype has a count of ten or more. V is TRBV9 and J is TRBJ2-7; TRBD2 aligns across 8 bases. Germline V lookup: CDR1 SGDLS, CDR2 YYNGEE. J gave up 1 base and V 5 bases, and 5 bases lay outside the gene matches. The CDR3 is 14 amino acids. CDR3 coding DNA: TGTGCCAGCAGTACCGGGACTAGTTCCTACGAGCAGTACTTC. Encoded protein: CASSTGTSSYEQYF.

The V gene is TRBV12-3 or TRBV12-4, the J gene TRBJ2-5, with 11 bases that match TRBD2. The ends lost 2 bases at V and 4 bases at J; junction bases unmatched: 9. This CDR3 is 17 amino acids long. The CDR3 nucleotides read TGTGCCAGCAGTTTAAAAGGTAGCGGGAGGGCCTCAGAGACCCAGTACTTC. This sequence encodes CASSLKGSGRASETQYF.